Below, 21 T cell receptor beta chains from the same sample are listed, as sequenced in a study of patients and donors after allogeneic stem cell transplantation. TCRdb reprocessed the RT-PCR reads via MiXCR and lists one record per CDR3 protein. The sample holds tens of thousands of distinct CDR3 sequences; about 30% are singletons and the top ten take approximately 26%. Material: blood, either unsorted or a sorted T cell fraction (not recorded which). These receptors originate from a human donor who was either an allogeneic HSCT recipient or a stem cell or donor lymphocyte infusion donor (not recorded which). It is not recorded whose cells these are; they may come from a transplant donor.

The chain joins TRBV5-1 to TRBJ2-1, with D perhaps TRBD1 (5 bases). CDR1 is SGHRS and CDR2 is YFSETQ in the germline V gene. The V end lost 4 bases, the J end lost 4 bases, and 21 bases lay between the germline ends. This CDR3 spans 17 amino acids. This CDR3 reads CASSGQGMSVQYNEQFF. Written as DNA, the CDR3 is TGCGCCAGCAGCGGGCAGGGCATGTCTGTCCAGTACAATGAGCAGTTCTTC.

This clonotype was observed a handful of times. The chain has TRBV5-1 and TRBJ1-2, with a possible D match to TRBD1 (5 bases). Germline V gene data show CDR1 as SGHRS and CDR2 as YFSETQ. The V and J ends lost 0 bases and 2 bases respectively, with 11 bases between them. This CDR3 has 15 residues. CDR3 in DNA: TGCGCCAGCAGCTTGGAGGGACGGCTGAACTATGGCTACACCTTC. Translating it yields CASSLEGRLNYGYTF. Using reference TRBV5-1 and TRBJ1-2 for the parts outside the CDR3, the full variable domain is KAGVTQTPRYLIKTRGQQVTLSCSPISGHRSVSWYQQTPGQGLQFLFEYFSETQRNKGNFPGRFSGRQFSNSRSEMNVSTLELGDSALYLCASSLEGRLNYGYTFGSGTRLTVV.

This clonotype was seen a handful of times. The gene calls are TRBV20-1 and TRBJ2-3, with D uncertain. The germline V gene encodes CDR1 DFQATT and CDR2 SNEGSKA (reference sequence). The length of the CDR3 is 14 residues. Trimming shortened V by 4 bases and J by 2 bases, and 13 bases separated the two germline ends. CDR3: CSATLVAHTDTQYF. In DNA form, the CDR3 reads TGCAGTGCTACCTTGGTGGCACACACAGATACGCAGTATTTT.

This chain links TRBV24-1 with TRBJ2-3; 9 positions match TRBD1. The V segment lost 7 bases and the J segment 6 bases; nucleotides outside the gene matches: 1. This CDR3 is 12 amino acids long. Germline assignment: CDR1 KGHDR and CDR2 SFDVKD. The CDR3 loop reads CATRQGADTQYF. Written as DNA, the CDR3 is TGTGCCACCAGACAGGGGGCGGATACGCAGTATTTT.

This clonotype was seen once. The genes are TRBV18 and TRBJ2-2, with TRBD1 matching over 9 bases. Germline CDR1 is KGHSH and CDR2 is LQKENI. V dropped 6 bases and J dropped 7; count of bases not matched to a gene: 9. The CDR3 sequence is 15 residues long. CDR3 amino acids: CASSGRDRDGGELFF. In DNA form, the CDR3 reads TGTGCCAGCTCCGGCCGGGACAGGGACGGCGGGGAGCTGTTTTTT.

The rearrangement links TRBV5-1 to TRBJ2-7, with D hard to call. Trimming shortened V by 0 bases and J by 0 bases, and 10 bases separated the two germline ends. This CDR3 region has 15 residues. Germline V gene sequence: CDR1 SGHRS, CDR2 YFSETQ. CDR3 nucleotide sequence: TGCGCCAGCAGCTTGGACGGACGGAGCTCCTACGAGCAGTACTTC. Encoded protein: CASSLDGRSSYEQYF.

This clonotype came up a few times. The chain is built from TRBV10-3 and TRBJ2-7; 10 bases agree with TRBD1. CDR1 ENHRY and CDR2 SYGVKD come from the germline V gene. This CDR3 has 15 residues. Trimming at V came to 4 bases and at J to 2 bases, leaving 5 bases not matched to a gene. CDR3 sequence (DNA): TGTGCCATCAGTGCACTGGGGACAGGGGCCTACGAGCAGTACTTC. Amino acids: CAISALGTGAYEQYF.

This clonotype showed up just a few times. V is TRBV20-1 and J is TRBJ2-7; TRBD1 matches 8 bases. V gave up 3 bases and J gave up 0 bases; unmatched junction bases: 7. The CDR3 length is 15 residues. The germline gives CDR1 DFQATT, CDR2 SNEGSKA (reference sequence). The CDR3 region is CSARADRVSSYEQYF. CDR3 nucleotides: TGCAGTGCTAGGGCGGACAGGGTCAGCTCCTACGAGCAGTACTTC.

This clonotype was detected once. The chain employs TRBV9 and TRBJ2-7; D call uncertain. V dropped 0 bases and J dropped 0 bases, with 10 bases sitting between them. This CDR3 region has 15 residues. Germline CDR1 reads SGDLS; CDR2 reads YYNGEE. The CDR3 is CASSVAPDRSYEQYF. DNA of the CDR3: TGTGCCAGCAGCGTAGCTCCGGACCGCTCCTACGAGCAGTACTTC.

The J gene is TRBJ2-1, the V gene TRBV20-1, with D perhaps TRBD1 (5 bases). The germline gives CDR1 DFQATT, CDR2 SNEGSKA (reference sequence). V lost 4 bases and J 6 bases, leaving 7 bases between the germline ends. The CDR3 has 11 amino acids. CDR3 residues: CSATGFNEQFF. The CDR3 DNA reads TGCAGTGCTACAGGGTTCAATGAGCAGTTCTTC.

This clonotype was found a few times. The chain combines TRBV5-4 with TRBJ2-2, with 9 bases aligning to TRBD2. CDR1 and CDR2 from the germline V gene are SGHNT and YYREEE (reference sequence). The ends lost 0 bases at V and 4 bases at J; junction bases unmatched: 1. There are 15 residues in the CDR3. CDR3 DNA sequence: TGTGCCAGCAGCTTGGAGCGGGAGGTCACCGGGGAGCTGTTTTTT. Translating it yields CASSLEREVTGELFF.

This clonotype came up a few times. The rearrangement links TRBV7-9 to TRBJ1-1, with D unresolved. The CDR3 has 12 residues. Germline V gene lookup returns CDR1 SEHNR and CDR2 FQNEAQ (reference sequence). The germline V and J ends were trimmed by 8 bases and 4 bases, with 11 bases remaining between them. The CDR3 DNA is TGTGCCAGCGATTCGGTTGGCACTGAAGCTTTCTTT. It specifies CASDSVGTEAFF.

The V and J genes are TRBV29-1 and TRBJ2-3, with 14 bases aligning to TRBD2. CDR1 is SQVTM and CDR2 is ANQGSEA in the germline V gene. Trimming cost V 4 bases and J 7 bases; bases outside gene matches: 4. This CDR3 is 14 amino acids long. CDR3 protein: CSVATSGGANTQYF. In nucleotides, the CDR3 is TGCAGCGTTGCGACTAGCGGGGGGGCGAATACGCAGTATTTT.

V is TRBV9 and J is TRBJ2-3, with D tentatively TRBD2 (7 bases). This CDR3 spans 16 amino acids. Germline V gene lookup returns CDR1 SGDLS and CDR2 YYNGEE. V lost 0 bases and J 1 base, leaving 12 bases between the germline ends. The CDR3 loop reads CASSVAGGARTDTQYF. The CDR3 nucleotides are TGTGCCAGCAGCGTAGCTGGGGGGGCGCGCACAGATACGCAGTATTTT.

V usage is TRBV29-1 and J usage is TRBJ1-4; possibly TRBD1 for D (5 bases). Germline CDR1 and CDR2: SQVTM and ANQGSEA. Trimming stripped 4 bases from V and 3 bases from J, with 9 bases between. This CDR3 spans 13 amino acids. The CDR3 DNA follows: TGCAGCGTTGTCATGGGACCTAATGAAAAACTGTTTTTT. It is translated as CSVVMGPNEKLFF.

This sequence joins TRBV10-3 and TRBJ2-5; a weak D match, TRBD1 (6 bases). CDR1 and CDR2 (germline): ENHRY, SYGVKD. V shed 10 bases and J shed 2 bases, with 11 bases lying between them. The CDR3 has 12 amino acids. The CDR3 protein is CATKDSQETQYF. The CDR3, as DNA: TGTGCCACCAAGGACAGTCAAGAGACCCAGTACTTC.

J is TRBJ1-4 and V is TRBV4-1; D call uncertain. Germline CDR1 is MGHRA and CDR2 is YSYEKL. The CDR3 is made up of 13 amino acids. V lost 7 bases and J lost 8, with 14 bases in between. The CDR3 region is CASKSKLAEKLFF. The CDR3 bases are TGCGCCAGCAAAAGCAAGTTAGCCGAAAAACTGTTTTTT.

The rearrangement links TRBV5-1 to TRBJ2-1; D uncertain. The CDR3 has 13 residues. Trimming stripped 1 base from V and 8 bases from J, with 10 bases between. Germline lookup yields CDR1 SGHRS and CDR2 YFSETQ. The CDR3 DNA reads TGCGCCAGCAGCTTGCAAGGAGTCGATGAGCAGTTCTTC. Protein product: CASSLQGVDEQFF. The whole variable domain, remainder taken from reference TRBV5-1 and TRBJ2-1, is KAGVTQTPRYLIKTRGQQVTLSCSPISGHRSVSWYQQTPGQGLQFLFEYFSETQRNKGNFPGRFSGRQFSNSRSEMNVSTLELGDSALYLCASSLQGVDEQFFGPGTRLTVL.

The chain uses TRBV7-9 and TRBJ2-4; D not resolved. The CDR3 totals 17 residues. Germline CDR1 SEHNR, CDR2 FQNEAQ (reference sequence). The V gene lost 0 bases and the J gene lost 2 bases, with 14 bases spanning the gap. The CDR3 sequence: CASSLAGPVKSKNIQYF. CDR3 in DNA: TGTGCCAGCAGCTTAGCTGGACCGGTAAAATCCAAAAACATTCAGTACTTC.

There are a few counts of this clonotype. J is TRBJ1-2 and V is TRBV20-1, with 8 positions matching TRBD1. The CDR3 covers 12 residues. Germline values: CDR1 DFQATT, CDR2 SNEGSKA (reference sequence). V gave up 0 bases and J gave up 6 bases; unmatched junction bases: 0. This CDR3 reads CSARDRGHGYTF. The CDR3 DNA sequence: TGCAGTGCTAGAGACAGGGGGCATGGCTACACCTTC.

The sample holds a few counts of this clonotype. J is TRBJ2-2 and V is TRBV5-1; TRBD1 matches 9 bases. The CDR3 consists of 16 residues. V lost 6 bases, J lost 5 bases, and 11 bases stayed unmatched. CDR1 and CDR2 (germline): SGHRS, YFSETQ. Written as DNA, the CDR3 is TGCGCCAGCAACCTGCGGACAGGGGTGCCTACCGGGGAGCTGTTTTTT. This sequence encodes CASNLRTGVPTGELFF. Based on the CDR3 plus reference TRBV5-1 and TRBJ2-2, the full variable domain is KAGVTQTPRYLIKTRGQQVTLSCSPISGHRSVSWYQQTPGQGLQFLFEYFSETQRNKGNFPGRFSGRQFSNSRSEMNVSTLELGDSALYLCASNLRTGVPTGELFFGEGSRLTVL.